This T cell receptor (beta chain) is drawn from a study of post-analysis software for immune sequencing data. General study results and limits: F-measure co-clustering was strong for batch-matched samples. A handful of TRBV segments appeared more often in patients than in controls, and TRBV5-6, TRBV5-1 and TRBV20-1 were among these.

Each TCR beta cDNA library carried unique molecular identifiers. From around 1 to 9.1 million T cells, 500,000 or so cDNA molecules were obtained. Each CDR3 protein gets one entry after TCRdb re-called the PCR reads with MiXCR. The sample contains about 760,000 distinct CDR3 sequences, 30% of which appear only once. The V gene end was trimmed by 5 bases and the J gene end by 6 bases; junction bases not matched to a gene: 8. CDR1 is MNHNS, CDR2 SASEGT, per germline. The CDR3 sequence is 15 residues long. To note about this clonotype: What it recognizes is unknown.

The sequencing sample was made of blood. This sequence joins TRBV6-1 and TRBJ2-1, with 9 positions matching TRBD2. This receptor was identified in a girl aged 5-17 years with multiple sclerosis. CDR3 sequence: CASSKGAGGVNEQFF. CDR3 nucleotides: TGTGCCAGCAGTAAGGGGGCGGGAGGGGTCAATGAGCAGTTCTTC.